Listed here are 8 T cell receptor beta chains from one sample, sequenced in a study of T cell changes during pregnancy in multiple sclerosis. The protocol was immunoSEQ multiplex PCR, while the TCRdb copy is restricted to in-frame clones and leaves out a portion. Of about 36,000 clones detected, more than 75% appear once; the ten largest clones hold about 0.5%. The sample in question was CD4+ T cells from peripheral blood mononuclear cells, obtained in the first trimester of pregnancy. These TCRs come from a female donor with multiple sclerosis, enrolled in a pregnancy study.

The V and J genes are TRBV19 and TRBJ2-7; D perhaps matches TRBD1 (6 bases). The CDR3 length is 15 residues. Germline-derived CDR1 and CDR2 are LNHDA and SQIVND (reference sequence). V lost 6 bases and J 2 bases, leaving 17 bases between the germline ends. The DNA for the CDR3 is TGTGCCAGTAGCGAACAGGGCTGGGGGCCCTACGAGCAGTACTTC. It encodes CASSEQGWGPYEQYF.

The J gene is TRBJ2-5, the V gene TRBV25-1, with a weak D call TRBD1 (5 bases). CDR1 is MGHDK and CDR2 is SYGVNS in the germline V gene. Deletions cut 5 bases from V and 5 bases from J, with 12 bases between. The CDR3 is 13 amino acids. CDR3 coding DNA: TGTGCCAGCAGTTCCAGGGTTTTGGAGACCCAGTACTTC. The encoded protein is CASSSRVLETQYF.

The chain joins TRBV10-3 to TRBJ2-1; TRBD2 might be the D (6 bases). The CDR3 extends over 13 amino acids. Germline CDR1 reads ENHRY; CDR2 reads SYGVKD. Trimming pared 5 bases from V and 14 bases from J, leaving 19 bases between. This CDR3 reads CAISLGTPPTEFF. CDR3 bases: TGTGCCATCAGTCTCGGGACTCCCCCTACTGAGTTCTTC.

The rearrangement links TRBV18 to TRBJ2-7; 9 bases match TRBD1. V lost 4 bases, J lost 7 bases, and 11 bases stayed unmatched. There are 15 residues in the CDR3. CDR1 and CDR2 from the germline V gene are KGHSH and LQKENI. This CDR3 reads CASSLRDRALGEQYF. In DNA form, the CDR3 reads TGTGCCAGCTCACTCCGGGACAGGGCTCTAGGGGAGCAGTACTTC. Full variable domain (rest looked up from reference TRBV18 and TRBJ2-7): NAGVMQNPRHLVRRRGQEARLRCSPMKGHSHVYWYRQLPEEGLKFMVYLQKENIIDESGMPKERFSAEFPKEGPSILRIQQVVRGDSAAYFCASSLRDRALGEQYFGPGTRLTVT.

V usage is TRBV5-3 and J usage is TRBJ2-4; 8 positions match TRBD1. TRBV5-3 is reported as an ORF; its role is uncertain. The CDR3 consists of 18 residues. The trim removed 1 base at V and 1 base at J, leaving 10 bases unmatched. CDR3 loop: CARSLIEEDRDAKNIQYF. Here the CDR3 DNA reads TGTGCCAGAAGCTTGATCGAAGAGGACAGGGACGCCAAAAACATTCAGTACTTC.

The V gene is TRBV25-1, the J gene TRBJ1-1; D is possibly TRBD1 (6 bases). Germline CDR1 is MGHDK and CDR2 is SYGVNS. Trimming took 2 bases from V and 3 from J, leaving 10 bases between them. The CDR3 has 14 amino acids. In nucleotides, the CDR3 is TGTGCCAGCAGTGAAGTGGGGGCAGACACTGAAGCTTTCTTT. It specifies CASSEVGADTEAFF.

This clone was observed once. The chain combines TRBV2 with TRBJ1-1, with a weak D call TRBD1 (6 bases). V was cut by 8 bases and J by 0 bases, with 19 bases left in between. This CDR3 has 16 amino acids. The V gene's germline CDR1 is SNHLY and CDR2 FYNNEI. CDR3 protein: CASGLRPDRVNTEAFF. CDR3 coding DNA: TGTGCCAGCGGATTGAGACCGGACAGAGTGAACACTGAAGCTTTCTTT.

The chain employs TRBV18 and TRBJ1-1; 7 nucleotides align to TRBD1. V lost 5 bases to trimming and J lost 3 bases; unmatched junction nucleotides: 9. CDR1 KGHSH and CDR2 LQKENI come from the germline V gene. The CDR3 is made up of 15 amino acids. The CDR3, as DNA: TGTGCCAGCTCATCTCGGACAGGCAGGGACACTGAAGCTTTCTTT. This gives the protein CASSSRTGRDTEAFF.